The entry below describes one T cell receptor beta chain. This sample was taken from a study of blood T cell repertoires in COVID-19. Across the study: There were acute and convalescent COVID-19 samples, and they came from the United States, Italy and Spain. PBMCs, B-cell-depleted T cells, or T cells provided the cDNA or gDNA that made up the material.

CDR3 size: 16 residues. Deletions cut 4 bases from V and 0 bases from J, with 14 bases between. Per the germline V gene, CDR1 is SGDLS and CDR2 is YYNGEE. Enrolled through a virtual design, the participants were between 18 and 89 years of age and came from about two dozen US areas. TCRdb keeps only in-frame clones here, not all; method: immunoSEQ multiplex PCR. The sample yields some 340,000 clones, around nine tenths seen once. The chain recombines TRBV9 with TRBJ2-1; the D gene is possibly TRBD2 (5 bases). Sequencing was performed on PBMCs or T cells enriched from blood (not recorded which). The clonotype was recovered from a woman aged 30 to 39 who had been exposed to COVID-19. CDR3: CASSPRGADSYNEQFF. The CDR3 DNA is TGTGCCAGCAGCCCCCGCGGAGCGGACTCCTACAATGAGCAGTTCTTC.